What follows are 21 T cell receptor beta chains derived from one specimen sequenced in a study of blood T cell repertoires in COVID-19 (dated by TCRdb to about 2020). Library preparation was by the immunoSEQ multiplex PCR assay. TCRdb stores this immuneACCESS table with in-frame sequences only. Part of the clones is absent; in the studies checked, under half of the shortfall reflects unresolved V genes, and no reason is known for the rest. For this sample the table gives about 200,000 clones, of which roughly 86% were detected only once. The top ten clones comprise around 3.7% of the sample. The sample consisted of PBMCs or T cells enriched from blood (not recorded which). The receptors stem from a woman in her twenties or thirties with acute COVID-19.

The chain carries TRBV19 and TRBJ2-3, with D unclear. The CDR3 contains 13 residues. V lost 6 bases to trimming and J lost 3 bases, with 10 bases between them. CDR1 and CDR2 from the germline V gene are LNHDA and SQIVND (reference sequence). CDR3: CASRSGSTDTQYF. The CDR3 DNA is TGTGCCAGTAGATCGGGTTCAACAGATACGCAGTATTTT.

The chain combines TRBV6-5 with TRBJ1-4; D ambiguous. V was shortened by 0 bases and J by 7 bases, with 12 bases between the two germline ends. Germline V gene sequence: CDR1 MNHEY, CDR2 SVGAGI. The length of the CDR3 is 15 residues. The CDR3 DNA follows: TGTGCCAGCAGTTACTCGGCGGGAACGGGTGAAAAACTGTTTTTT. This codes for CASSYSAGTGEKLFF.

V and J are TRBV19 and TRBJ1-1; the D is unclear. CDR1 and CDR2 from the germline V gene are LNHDA and SQIVND (reference sequence). The CDR3 runs 15 residues. V was pared by 3 bases and J by 1 base, with 12 bases between. The CDR3 reads CASSIVRPSNTEAFF. The CDR3 coding sequence is TGTGCCAGTAGTATTGTCAGGCCCTCGAACACTGAAGCTTTCTTT.

The rearrangement joins TRBV11-2 to TRBJ1-1; the match to TRBD1 covers 7 bases. The ends lost 1 base at V and 0 bases at J; junction bases unmatched: 5. The V gene's germline CDR1 is SGHAT and CDR2 FQNNGV. CDR3 length: 16 amino acids. In DNA form, the CDR3 reads TGTGCCAGCAGCTTAGTGAGGGGGCCGCTGAACACTGAAGCTTTCTTT. Encoded protein: CASSLVRGPLNTEAFF.

This clone was picked up a small number of times. This sequence joins TRBV20-1 and TRBJ1-1; D is perhaps TRBD1 (5 bases). CDR1 and CDR2 from the germline V gene are DFQATT and SNEGSKA (reference sequence). V lost 6 bases and J 7 bases, leaving 12 bases between the germline ends. The CDR3 extends over 11 amino acids. The CDR3 DNA follows: TGCAGTGCGCCCCGCGGGGGTGAAGCTTTCTTT. It encodes CSAPRGGEAFF.

The rearrangement links TRBV3-1 (or the pseudogene TRBV3-2) to TRBJ2-1; 13 bases fit TRBD2. The germline V gene encodes CDR1 LGHDT and CDR2 YNNKEL (reference sequence). There are 16 residues in the CDR3. V shed 5 bases and J 0 bases; nucleotides not matched to a gene: 1. The CDR3 DNA sequence: TGTGCCAGCAGCTGGACTAGCGGGAGCTCCTACAATGAGCAGTTCTTC. Translation gives CASSWTSGSSYNEQFF.

The gene calls are TRBV5-4 and TRBJ2-7, with D tentatively TRBD1 (7 bases). The V and J ends lost 4 bases and 2 bases respectively, with 16 bases between them. This CDR3 is 15 amino acids long. Germline V lookup: CDR1 SGHNT, CDR2 YYREEE (reference sequence). The CDR3 DNA reads as TGTGCCAGCAGCCTGGGGGGCCAGGGGGCCTACGAGCAGTACTTC. As protein: CASSLGGQGAYEQYF.

J is TRBJ1-5 and V is TRBV5-6; 7 bases align to TRBD1. CDR1 is SGHDT, CDR2 YYEEEE, per germline. Unmatched junction bases numbered 3, after V lost 2 bases and J lost 4 bases. This CDR3 is built from 14 residues. CDR3 nucleotides: TGTGCCAGCAGCTTCGGGACAGCAAATCAGCCCCAGCATTTT. Translating gives CASSFGTANQPQHF.

The chain's CDR3 is CASSFAVGGNGYTF. The CDR3 nucleotides read TGTGCCAGCAGCTTCGCCGTAGGGGGCAATGGCTACACCTTC. The genes are TRBV5-4 and TRBJ1-2, with 7 nucleotides matching TRBD1. Germline CDR1 SGHNT, CDR2 YYREEE (reference sequence). The CDR3 consists of 14 residues. J was trimmed by 6 bases and V by 2 bases; bases with no gene match: 7.

The rearrangement uses TRBV2 and TRBJ1-1; D might be TRBD1 (6 bases). V was trimmed by 7 bases and J by 0 bases, leaving 12 bases between them. Germline lookup yields CDR1 SNHLY and CDR2 FYNNEI. CDR3 size: 14 residues. The CDR3: CASTHRALNTEAFF. CDR3 DNA: TGTGCCAGCACGCACAGGGCCCTGAACACTGAAGCTTTCTTT.

The rearrangement joins TRBV5-4 to TRBJ2-7, with 7 bases aligning to TRBD1. Unmatched junction bases numbered 5, after V lost 2 bases and J lost 6 bases. The CDR3 contains 13 residues. Germline V gene sequence: CDR1 SGHNT, CDR2 YYREEE (reference sequence). The CDR3 spells CASSFTGDSEQYF. The CDR3 region has the DNA TGTGCCAGCAGCTTTACAGGGGACAGCGAGCAGTACTTC.

This chain links TRBV27 with TRBJ1-4; 9 bases agree with TRBD1. Per germline, CDR1 MNHEY and CDR2 SMNVEV (reference sequence). The CDR3 extends over 14 amino acids. V gave up 5 bases and J gave up 4 bases; unmatched junction bases: 2. CDR3 nucleotides: TGTGCCAGCAGTGGACAGGGGTTTAATGAAAAACTGTTTTTT. Its translation: CASSGQGFNEKLFF. The full variable domain, its missing parts supplied by reference TRBV27 and TRBJ1-4, is EAQVTQNPRYLITVTGKKLTVTCSQNMNHEYMSWYRQDPGLGLRQIYYSMNVEVTDKGDVPEGYKVSRKEKRNFPLILESPSPNQTSLYFCASSGQGFNEKLFFGSGTQLSVL.

This chain joins TRBV10-3 and TRBJ1-2; 11 positions match TRBD1. Germline V lookup: CDR1 ENHRY, CDR2 SYGVKD. Trimming removed 9 bases from V and 8 bases from J; junction bases left unmatched: 8. This CDR3 is 13 amino acids long. The CDR3 region is CAIRGQGALGYTF. The DNA of the CDR3 is TGTGCCATTCGTGGACAGGGGGCGCTGGGCTACACCTTC.

The chain uses TRBV19 and TRBJ1-4, with TRBD1 matching 9 bases. The CDR3 runs 14 residues. Germline V gene lookup returns CDR1 LNHDA and CDR2 SQIVND (reference sequence). V dropped 6 bases and J dropped 5; count of bases not matched to a gene: 4. The CDR3 spells CASRTGTGNEKLFF. In nucleotides, the CDR3 is TGTGCCAGTAGGACCGGGACAGGGAATGAAAAACTGTTTTTT. Drawing the rest from reference TRBV19 and TRBJ1-4, the complete variable domain is DGGITQSPKYLFRKEGQNVTLSCEQNLNHDAMYWYRQDPGQGLRLIYYSQIVNDFQKGDIAEGYSVSREKKESFPLTVTSAQKNPTAFYLCASRTGTGNEKLFFGSGTQLSVL.

The gene calls are TRBV7-3 and TRBJ2-1, with 9 nucleotides matching TRBD2. After removal of 2 bases from V and 9 bases from J, the junction contained 8 bases not matched to a gene. This CDR3 comprises 15 residues. The germline CDR1 and CDR2 sequences are SGHTA and FQGTGA. CDR3 nucleotide sequence: TGTGCCAGCAGCTTATCTGGCGGGGGGGCAGCTGAGCAGTTCTTC. This encodes CASSLSGGGAAEQFF.

This chain uses TRBV5-4 with TRBJ1-1; the D is unclear. V was shortened by 5 bases and J by 0 bases, with 8 bases between the two germline ends. The CDR3 is 13 residues long. Germline values: CDR1 SGHNT, CDR2 YYREEE (reference sequence). The CDR3 DNA is TGTGCCAGCAGGTTGACATTGAACACTGAAGCTTTCTTT. It codes for CASRLTLNTEAFF.

The genes are TRBV5-1 and TRBJ2-1, with 15 bases identical to TRBD2. J was trimmed by 1 base and V by 3 bases; bases with no gene match: 5. The germline gives CDR1 SGHRS, CDR2 YFSETQ. There are 18 residues in the CDR3. The CDR3, as DNA: TGCGCCAGCAGCTCGGGACTAGCGGGGGGTTATTCCTACAATGAGCAGTTCTTC. Translating gives CASSSGLAGGYSYNEQFF.

The gene calls are TRBV2 and TRBJ2-2; D is unclear. The V and J ends lost 8 bases and 1 base respectively, with 11 bases between them. The CDR3 covers 14 residues. Per the germline V gene, CDR1 is SNHLY and CDR2 is FYNNEI. CDR3 sequence: CASERLMNTGELFF. In DNA, the CDR3 is TGTGCCAGCGAGAGGCTGATGAACACCGGGGAGCTGTTTTTT.

This clone was recorded only once. This chain joins TRBV10-3 and TRBJ1-1; D might be TRBD1 (6 bases). Germline CDR1 reads ENHRY; CDR2 reads SYGVKD. The CDR3 contains 13 residues. V dropped 3 bases and J dropped 3 bases, with 8 bases sitting between them. CDR3 sequence: CAISDQGYTEAFF. Here the CDR3 DNA reads TGTGCCATCAGTGACCAGGGGTACACTGAAGCTTTCTTT.

CDR3 in DNA: TGCAGTGCTAGTCCCTACACTAGCGGGGGGGCAGGAGCCAAAAACATTCAGTACTTC. It specifies CSASPYTSGGAGAKNIQYF. The chain has TRBV20-1 and TRBJ2-4; TRBD2 agrees at 13 bases. Germline V gives CDR1 DFQATT, CDR2 SNEGSKA (reference sequence). The CDR3 is 19 amino acids. V shed 3 bases and J 0 bases; nucleotides not matched to a gene: 11.

The chain couples TRBV19 to TRBJ2-7, with a weak D call TRBD1 (5 bases). Trimming removed 5 bases at V and 5 bases at J, with 13 bases between. This CDR3 spans 13 amino acids. CDR1 LNHDA and CDR2 SQIVND come from the germline V gene (reference sequence). The CDR3: CASSQRQKDEQYF. CDR3 DNA sequence: TGTGCCAGTAGTCAAAGACAGAAAGACGAGCAGTACTTC.